This T cell receptor beta chain was recorded in a study of cytomegalovirus exposure and HLA in healthy donors. Study-level findings and limits: There were over 150 TCR beta chains listed as cytomegalovirus-associated. In an earlier analysis, most TCR beta V segments were productive about 87% or about 30% of the time.

PCR employed 60 Vbeta and 13 Jbeta primers. Produced via immunoSEQ multiplex PCR; TCRdb's table is partial and in-frame only. This table holds under 250,000 clones, under 85% found once. On this clone: What it binds is not known.

Per the germline V gene, CDR1 is SEHNR and CDR2 is FQNEAQ (reference sequence). Deletions cut 4 bases from V and 1 base from J, with 13 bases between. The CDR3 is made up of 15 amino acids. The receptor comes from a man over 45 in good health and CMV-seronegative. This sequence joins TRBV7-9 and TRBJ1-1; tentative D call: TRBD1 (6 bases). Sequencing input: PBMCs. CDR3 sequence: CASSWGGGRNTEAFF. CDR3 nucleotide sequence: TGTGCCAGCAGCTGGGGAGGGGGGCGGAACACTGAAGCTTTCTTT. Using reference TRBV7-9 and TRBJ1-1 for the parts outside the CDR3, the full variable domain is DTGVSQNPRHKITKRGQNVTFRCDPISEHNRLYWYRQTLGQGPEFLTYFQNEAQLEKSRLLSDRFSAERPKGSFSTLEIQRTEQGDSAMYLCASSWGGGRNTEAFFGQGTRLTVV.